Below are 29 T cell receptor beta chains sequenced from a single sample in a study of T-cell memory formation after mild COVID-19. TCRdb re-called the 5' RACE reads through MiXCR, storing one row per CDR3 protein. The table records 300,000 to 350,000 distinct CDR3 sequences, approximately 14% of them present only once. The sequenced sample consisted of PBMCs or a T cell subset sorted from them (not recorded which). Source of these receptors: a man between 18 and 29 years old who had mild COVID-19 (a few samples of this study predate the infection). Cell type and time point are not known.

This clonotype was counted many times. J is TRBJ1-4 and V is TRBV7-9, with unresolved D. V was cut by 0 bases and J by 0 bases, with 11 bases left in between. This CDR3 is 17 amino acids long. Germline lookup yields CDR1 SEHNR and CDR2 FQNEAQ (reference sequence). The CDR3 DNA follows: TGTGCCAGCAGCTTAGCGCACCCTTTTGCAACTAATGAAAAACTGTTTTTT. Protein: CASSLAHPFATNEKLFF.

There are many counts of this clonotype. CDR3 sequence: CASSLGNRGETQYF. DNA for the CDR3: TGTGCCAGCAGTTTAGGGAACAGGGGGGAGACCCAGTACTTC. This sequence joins TRBV12-3 or TRBV12-4 and TRBJ2-5; 8 nucleotides match TRBD1. With V trimmed by 1 base and J by 5 bases, 3 bases remained unmatched. This CDR3 spans 14 amino acids.

This clonotype came up a few times. The chain joins TRBV12-3 or TRBV12-4 to TRBJ2-5, with no clear D. V was shortened by 5 bases and J by 1 base, with 5 bases between the two germline ends. This CDR3 region has 12 residues. The CDR3 bases are TGTGCCAGCAGTGCTACCCAAGAGACCCAGTACTTC. This gives the protein CASSATQETQYF.

This clonotype appeared many times. V is TRBV7-9 and J is TRBJ2-3; maybe TRBD2 (5 bases). The CDR3 consists of 16 residues. V lost 2 bases to trimming and J lost 6 bases, with 18 bases between them. Germline loops: CDR1 SEHNR, CDR2 FQNEAQ (reference sequence). The CDR3 coding sequence is TGTGCCAGCAGCTTACCCCACTTCCCCCCGGGGGATACGCAGTATTTT. Its protein is CASSLPHFPPGDTQYF.

The CDR3: CASTAGTAATNEKLFF. CDR3 coding DNA: TGTGCCAGTACAGCCGGGACGGCCGCAACTAATGAAAAACTGTTTTTT. This chain uses TRBV19 with TRBJ1-4; D is perhaps TRBD1 (5 bases). The V end was cut by 7 bases, the J end by 0 bases, with 15 bases between. This CDR3 contains 16 residues. Germline V gives CDR1 LNHDA, CDR2 SQIVND (reference sequence).

This clonotype was detected a few times. This chain connects TRBV5-1 to TRBJ2-5; 10 bases match TRBD2. Germline assignment: CDR1 SGHRS and CDR2 YFSETQ. Germline trimming cut 0 bases from V and 4 bases from J; bases unmatched to any gene: 6. This CDR3 has 16 residues. The CDR3 bases are TGCGCCAGCAGCTTGGCCCTAGCGGGGGTCAGAGAGACCCAGTACTTC. It is translated as CASSLALAGVRETQYF. The full variable domain, with the rest looked up from reference TRBV5-1 and TRBJ2-5, is KAGVTQTPRYLIKTRGQQVTLSCSPISGHRSVSWYQQTPGQGLQFLFEYFSETQRNKGNFPGRFSGRQFSNSRSEMNVSTLELGDSALYLCASSLALAGVRETQYFGPGTRLLVL.

J is TRBJ2-5 and V is TRBV25-1; D might be TRBD1 or TRBD2, each matching 5 bases. Deletions cut 3 bases from V and 2 bases from J, with 10 bases between. CDR1 and CDR2 (germline): MGHDK, SYGVNS. The CDR3 consists of 14 residues. In nucleotides, the CDR3 is TGTGCCAGCAGTGAGGGACGGATTCAAGAGACCCAGTACTTC. Translated: CASSEGRIQETQYF.

This chain uses TRBV20-1 with TRBJ2-7; the match to TRBD1 covers 8 bases. The germline V gene has CDR1 DFQATT and CDR2 SNEGSKA (reference sequence). There are 15 residues in the CDR3. Losses at the gene ends were 6 bases for V and 2 bases for J; bases not matched to a gene: 12. The CDR3, as DNA: TGCAGTGCCAACCAGGCTGACAGGGGCACCTACGAGCAGTACTTC. It specifies CSANQADRGTYEQYF.

The chain joins TRBV20-1 to TRBJ1-5, with D unclear. This CDR3 has 14 residues. Germline V gives CDR1 DFQATT, CDR2 SNEGSKA (reference sequence). V was clipped by 3 bases and J by 4 bases, with 13 bases between them. CDR3 sequence: CSASEVTGNQPQHF. CDR3 sequence (DNA): TGCAGTGCTAGCGAGGTAACGGGGAATCAGCCCCAGCATTTT.

The chain links TRBV28 to TRBJ1-1; D gene ambiguous. Trimming took off 7 bases at V and 1 base at J, with 7 bases between the two ends. This CDR3 region has 12 residues. Looked up from germline, CDR1 is MDHEN and CDR2 is SYDVKM. The CDR3 nucleotides read TGTGCCAGCAAAGCAGAGAACACTGAAGCTTTCTTT. This sequence encodes CASKAENTEAFF.

For this clonotype: A much larger clone differs from this one at a single base, so this may be a read error. CDR3 sequence: CASSPTTGTVNTGELFF. The CDR3 bases are TGTGCCAGCTCACCAACTACAGGGACGGTGAACACCGGGGAGCTGTTTTTT. J is TRBJ2-2 and V is TRBV18, with D perhaps matching TRBD1 (6 bases). The CDR3 has 17 amino acids. V lost 2 bases and J lost 1, with 14 bases in between. Germline loops: CDR1 KGHSH, CDR2 LQKENI.

Only a few counts were recorded for this clonotype. The CDR3 bases are TGCAGCGAACGACAGACTTTGAACACTGAAGCTTTCTTT. Its translation: CSERQTLNTEAFF. This chain links TRBV29-1 with TRBJ1-1, with a tentative D call TRBD1 (5 bases). Germline CDR1 and CDR2: SQVTM and ANQGSEA. V lost 7 bases and J lost 0, with 12 bases in between. This CDR3 is 13 amino acids long. Full variable domain (remainder filled in from reference TRBV29-1 and TRBJ1-1): SAVISQKPSRDICQRGTSLTIQCQVDSQVTMMFWYRQQPGQSLTLIATANQGSEATYESGFVIDKFPISRPNLTFSTLTVSNMSPEDSSIYLCSERQTLNTEAFFGQGTRLTVV.

This clonotype was detected a few times. The V and J genes are TRBV20-1 and TRBJ2-5; D gene unclear. Trimming took off 0 bases at V and 5 bases at J, with 7 bases between the two ends. This CDR3 is built from 12 residues. The germline gives CDR1 DFQATT, CDR2 SNEGSKA (reference sequence). The CDR3, as DNA: TGCAGTGCTAGAGATGGGGTGGAGACCCAGTACTTC. Translation gives CSARDGVETQYF.

The CDR3 DNA sequence: TGTGCCAGCAGTCAATCTGGGAACGAGCAGTACTTC. Translated, it gives CASSQSGNEQYF. The rearrangement links TRBV7-9 to TRBJ2-7; no definite D call. V was clipped by 6 bases and J by 5 bases, with 11 bases between them. CDR1 SEHNR and CDR2 FQNEAQ come from the germline V gene (reference sequence). The CDR3 spans 12 residues.

CDR3 amino acids: CASSYDWGQAATEAFF. Written as DNA, the CDR3 is TGTGCCAGCAGCTACGACTGGGGCCAAGCCGCCACTGAAGCTTTCTTT. The chain is built from TRBV11-2 and TRBJ1-1, with a tentative D call TRBD1 (5 bases). The CDR3 runs 16 residues. Germline values: CDR1 SGHAT, CDR2 FQNNGV. V lost 4 bases, J lost 4 bases, and 19 bases lay in between.

CDR3 nucleotide sequence: TGTGCCAGCAGCTTAAGCAGGAACACCGGGGAGCTGTTTTTT. It is translated as CASSLSRNTGELFF. The chain joins TRBV7-3 to TRBJ2-2; D not certain. The ends were cut back, 1 base at V and 1 base at J, with 4 bases in the middle. The CDR3 sequence is 14 residues long. Germline lookup yields CDR1 SGHTA and CDR2 FQGTGA.

The genes are TRBV28 and TRBJ2-2; D possibly corresponds to TRBD2 (7 bases). V lost 6 bases, J lost 3 bases, and 17 bases lay in between. The CDR3 has 16 residues. CDR1 and CDR2 (germline): MDHEN, SYDVKM. Here the CDR3 reads CASSQRGARDTGELFF. CDR3 DNA sequence: TGTGCCAGCAGCCAACGGGGGGCGCGGGACACCGGGGAGCTGTTTTTT.

The gene calls are TRBV7-9 and TRBJ2-3; D tentatively fits TRBD1 or TRBD2 (5 bases each). Germline V lookup: CDR1 SEHNR, CDR2 FQNEAQ (reference sequence). Trimming stripped 6 bases from V and 2 bases from J, with 21 bases between. The CDR3 length is 17 residues. DNA for the CDR3: TGTGCCAGCAGTCCTCCCCTGGGGACCAAATCCACAGATACGCAGTATTTT. Amino acids: CASSPPLGTKSTDTQYF.

The table lists this clonotype with a few counts. The chain links TRBV28 to TRBJ1-6, with 9 nucleotides matching TRBD1. V shed 3 bases and J 5 bases; nucleotides not matched to a gene: 2. The CDR3 extends over 15 amino acids. The germline V gene encodes CDR1 MDHEN and CDR2 SYDVKM. The CDR3 nucleotides are TGTGCCAGCAGTTTTGGGACAGGGAATAATTCACCCCTCCACTTT. Its protein product is CASSFGTGNNSPLHF.

In this sample, this clonotype turned up many times. The genes are TRBV20-1 and TRBJ1-6; D may be TRBD1 (5 bases). Trimming stripped 3 bases from V and 7 bases from J, with 10 bases between. Germline CDR1 DFQATT, CDR2 SNEGSKA (reference sequence). The CDR3 totals 13 residues. The CDR3 spells CSASRERNSPLHF. The CDR3 coding sequence is TGCAGTGCTAGCAGGGAACGAAATTCACCCCTCCACTTT.

This clonotype showed up many times. The chain employs TRBV6-5 and TRBJ1-6, with D uncertain. The CDR3 extends over 17 amino acids. With 1 base removed from V and 7 bases from J, the gap between germline ends came to 17 bases. CDR1 and CDR2 (germline): MNHEY, SVGAGI. Here the CDR3 reads CASSYFTAANLNSPLHF. CDR3 bases: TGTGCCAGCAGTTACTTTACGGCAGCTAATCTGAATTCACCCCTCCACTTT.

The V gene is TRBV7-9, the J gene TRBJ2-2, with D unresolved. CDR3 length: 15 amino acids. Looked up from germline, CDR1 is SEHNR and CDR2 is FQNEAQ (reference sequence). V was cut by 6 bases and J by 4 bases, with 15 bases left in between. The CDR3 spells CASSIDFRGTGELFF. The CDR3 bases are TGTGCCAGCAGTATCGACTTTAGAGGCACCGGGGAGCTGTTTTTT.

This sequence joins TRBV4-1 and TRBJ2-7, with D maybe TRBD1 (5 bases). Germline assignment: CDR1 MGHRA and CDR2 YSYEKL. V dropped 4 bases and J dropped 0 bases, with 22 bases sitting between them. The CDR3 is 18 amino acids. In DNA form, the CDR3 reads TGCGCCAGCAGCCGCGACGCCTGGGGCAGGGCGAGCTCCTACGAGCAGTACGTC. It encodes CASSRDAWGRASSYEQYV.

J is TRBJ1-2 and V is TRBV15, with D possibly being TRBD1 (6 bases). Trimming pared 3 bases from V and 4 bases from J, leaving 12 bases between. The CDR3 is 14 residues long. Per the germline V gene, CDR1 is LNHNV and CDR2 is YYDKDF (reference sequence). CDR3 loop: CATSSAGTIYGYTF. The CDR3 coding sequence is TGTGCCACCAGCAGCGCAGGGACAATCTATGGCTACACCTTC.

This clonotype appeared many times. The chain links TRBV5-1 to TRBJ2-5, with TRBD1 matching 8 bases. Unmatched junction bases numbered 7, after V lost 4 bases and J lost 5 bases. The CDR3 covers 14 residues. Germline CDR1 is SGHRS and CDR2 is YFSETQ. Here the CDR3 reads CASSTGDRGETQYF. CDR3 sequence (DNA): TGCGCCAGCAGCACCGGCGACAGGGGCGAGACCCAGTACTTC.

This clonotype was counted between two and nine times. The chain is built from TRBV4-1 and TRBJ2-1; 7 bases fit TRBD2. With 2 bases clipped from V and 7 bases from J, the junction kept 8 bases outside the gene matches. The length of the CDR3 is 15 residues. The germline V gene encodes CDR1 MGHRA and CDR2 YSYEKL. The CDR3 DNA sequence: TGCGCCAGCAGCCAATGGGGACTAAATACGAATGAGCAGTTCTTC. It specifies CASSQWGLNTNEQFF.

The chain joins TRBV11-3 to TRBJ2-5; D is undetermined. V was shortened by 3 bases and J by 2 bases, with 13 bases between the two germline ends. Germline V gene lookup returns CDR1 SGHNT and CDR2 YENEEA. The CDR3 totals 15 residues. The CDR3 nucleotides read TGTGCCAGCAGCTTTGGTATCGCTAGACAAGAGACCCAGTACTTC. Protein: CASSFGIARQETQYF.

This clonotype was recorded many times. This chain connects TRBV4-3 to TRBJ1-6; 9 positions match TRBD1. This CDR3 contains 16 residues. With 0 bases clipped from V and 7 bases from J, the junction kept 4 bases outside the gene matches. Germline CDR1 and CDR2: LGHNA and YSLEER. The CDR3: CASSQELGTGNSPLHF. The CDR3, as DNA: TGCGCCAGCAGCCAAGAGCTGGGGACAGGGAATTCACCCCTCCACTTT.

This clonotype was counted between two and nine times. V and J are TRBV11-2 and TRBJ1-6; D unresolved. The CDR3 is 22 amino acids. Germline V gene data show CDR1 as SGHAT and CDR2 as FQNNGV. V was clipped by 5 bases and J by 3 bases, with 32 bases between them. CDR3 sequence: CASSTLGRPRRTRVYYNSPLHF. The CDR3 DNA is TGTGCCAGCAGCACATTAGGGCGACCCAGGAGGACTAGAGTCTACTATAATTCACCCCTCCACTTT.